These 5 T cell receptor beta chains were sequenced from one sample in a study of PD-L1 blockade in urothelial cancer. The table came from immunoSEQ multiplex PCR; TCRdb's copy has only in-frame clones and leaves some out. The table includes some 90,000 clones, 89% detected once. Time point specified: pretreatment peripheral blood. The input for sequencing was PBMCs, taken around atezolizumab (anti-PD-L1) treatment. These receptor sequences come from a woman of 80 years or more with urothelial cancer.

The genes are TRBV14 and TRBJ2-5, with a tentative D call TRBD1 (6 bases). CDR3 length: 14 residues. Germline CDR1 reads SGHDN; CDR2 reads FVKESK. Trimming pared 4 bases from V and 2 bases from J, leaving 11 bases between. Here the CDR3 reads CASSLGQLQETQYF. The CDR3 DNA is TGTGCCAGCAGCCTAGGACAGTTACAAGAGACCCAGTACTTC. Full variable domain (rest looked up from reference TRBV14 and TRBJ2-5): EAGVTQFPSHSVIEKGQTVTLRCDPISGHDNLYWYRRVMGKEIKFLLHFVKESKQDESGMPNNRFLAERTGGTYSTLKVQPAELEDSGVYFCASSLGQLQETQYFGPGTRLLVL.

V usage is TRBV2 and J usage is TRBJ2-3, with D maybe TRBD2 (5 bases). CDR1 is SNHLY, CDR2 FYNNEI, per germline. The V end was cut by 4 bases, the J end by 0 bases, with 8 bases between. CDR3 length: 14 amino acids. This CDR3 reads CASSGGLSTDTQYF. CDR3 DNA: TGTGCCAGCAGTGGCGGGCTTAGCACAGATACGCAGTATTTT. The full variable domain, in which reference TRBV2 and TRBJ2-3 provide the parts outside the CDR3, is EPEVTQTPSHQVTQMGQEVILRCVPISNHLYFYWYRQILGQKVEFLVSFYNNEISEKSEIFDDQFSVERPDGSNFTLKIRSTKLEDSAMYFCASSGGLSTDTQYFGPGTRLTVL.

The genes are TRBV2 and TRBJ2-5, with 7 nucleotides matching TRBD1. Unmatched junction bases numbered 5, after V lost 6 bases and J lost 4 bases. The CDR3 covers 13 residues. Germline V gene data show CDR1 as SNHLY and CDR2 as FYNNEI. CDR3 amino acids: CASRDRLVETQYF. The CDR3 nucleotides read TGTGCCAGCAGGGACAGGCTAGTAGAGACCCAGTACTTC.

The chain carries TRBV28 and TRBJ2-5; 8 bases align to TRBD1. The CDR3 runs 16 residues. Germline V CDR1 and CDR2: MDHEN, SYDVKM. With 6 bases clipped from V and 2 bases from J, the junction kept 11 bases outside the gene matches. CDR3 sequence: CASRIGQGWIQETQYF. DNA of the CDR3: TGTGCCAGCAGAATTGGACAGGGATGGATTCAAGAGACCCAGTACTTC.

This clone was detected a few times. The rearrangement joins TRBV18 to TRBJ1-1; D may be TRBD1 (5 bases). Per the germline V gene, CDR1 is KGHSH and CDR2 is LQKENI. Deletions cut 6 bases from V and 0 bases from J, with 17 bases between. The CDR3 consists of 16 residues. CDR3 protein: CASSPTGSSMNTEAFF. The DNA for the CDR3 is TGTGCCAGCTCTCCTACAGGATCGAGCATGAACACTGAAGCTTTCTTT.